This is a list of T cell receptor beta chains from one sample in a study of blood T cell repertoires in COVID-19. Data came from immunoSEQ multiplex PCR; TCRdb stores just in-frame clones and leaves some out. The sample consists of about 240,000 clones, approximately 85% of them appearing once. Sequenced input: peripheral blood. All receptors come from a man older than 75 with acute or convalescent COVID-19. Each CDR3 is given with its conserved first and last residue. A D gene is named only where the DNA matches it firmly.

j_call v_call d_call cdr3_aa
TRBJ2-5 TRBV5-1 TRBD2 CASSLGLAGAQETQYF
TRBJ2-3 TRBV11-3 NA CASSLEFGATQYF
TRBJ1-5 TRBV28 TRBD1 CASSPLGTGLNQPQHF
TRBJ2-5 TRBV7-2 NA CASSLAGRRRGETQYF
TRBJ1-6 TRBV19 TRBD1 CASSIGTGQSNSPLHF
TRBJ1-1 TRBV2 NA CASSEAVSFNTEAFF
TRBJ2-7 TRBV19 NA CASSMGSRVTYEQYF
TRBJ1-4 TRBV15 TRBD1 CATSRSRTGNEKLFF
TRBJ1-5 TRBV6-6 TRBD1 CASSQDRGGQPQHF
TRBJ2-7 TRBV5-4 TRBD2 CASSLPGGIYEQYF
TRBJ1-1 TRBV18 TRBD1 CASSPTGGMNTEAFF
TRBJ1-2 TRBV5-1 TRBD1 CASSLAGTDYGYTF
TRBJ2-7 TRBV2 TRBD1 CASSLTGQGLDF
TRBJ2-7 TRBV9 NA CASSPSEIYEQYF
TRBJ1-2 TRBV19 TRBD1 CASSSVGGERGRDYGYTF
TRBJ1-2 TRBV28 NA CASSSFAGGQLYGYTF
TRBJ1-2 TRBV18 NA CASSPQTDYGYTF
TRBJ1-5 TRBV16 NA CASSQWGGMSQPQHF
TRBJ1-6 TRBV6-5 TRBD1 CASKEQGAAYSPLHF
TRBJ2-3 TRBV27 NA CASSPLDPGFYTQYF
TRBJ1-2 TRBV6-6 TRBD1 CASRRVQGISDGYTF
TRBJ2-5 TRBV7-2 NA CASSLQAGFQETQYF
TRBJ2-6 TRBV24-1 TRBD2 CATSGEGSGANVLTF
TRBJ1-1 TRBV19 TRBD1 CATHQSGQGARWTEAFF
TRBJ1-6 TRBV4-3 NA CASSQDESTGSSYNSPLHF
TRBJ2-7 TRBV28 NA CATQRGYTYEQYF
TRBJ1-1 TRBV12-3/TRBV12-4 TRBD1 CASSWGQGLEAFF
TRBJ2-2 TRBV7-9 TRBD2 CASSRGLAGTGELFF
TRBJ2-2 TRBV6-1 NA CASSERGGNTGELFF
TRBJ2-7 TRBV19 TRBD1 CASSIPKGQGNDEQYF
TRBJ1-4 TRBV9 NA CASSPLENEKLFF
TRBJ2-2 TRBV7-2 NA CAGRQRRTGELFF
TRBJ2-1 TRBV5-6 NA CASSLILDGSGVRNEQFF
TRBJ1-1 TRBV7-2 TRBD1 CASSVRTGVSEAFF
TRBJ2-1 TRBV6-4 TRBD2 CASSAREANEQFF
TRBJ2-3 TRBV2 TRBD2 CASHPTSGGVDTQYF
TRBJ2-1 TRBV7-2 TRBD1 CASSLAGTAFWDEQFF
TRBJ2-1 TRBV3-1/TRBV3-2 NA CASSRPGNEQFF
TRBJ1-5 TRBV7-2 NA CASSLAQAFSNQPQHF
TRBJ2-3 TRBV9 TRBD1 CASSVGDSSFTDTQYF
TRBJ1-5 TRBV19 NA CASSFGQVYQPQHF
TRBJ1-5 TRBV5-6 TRBD1 CASSLYRGSQPQHF